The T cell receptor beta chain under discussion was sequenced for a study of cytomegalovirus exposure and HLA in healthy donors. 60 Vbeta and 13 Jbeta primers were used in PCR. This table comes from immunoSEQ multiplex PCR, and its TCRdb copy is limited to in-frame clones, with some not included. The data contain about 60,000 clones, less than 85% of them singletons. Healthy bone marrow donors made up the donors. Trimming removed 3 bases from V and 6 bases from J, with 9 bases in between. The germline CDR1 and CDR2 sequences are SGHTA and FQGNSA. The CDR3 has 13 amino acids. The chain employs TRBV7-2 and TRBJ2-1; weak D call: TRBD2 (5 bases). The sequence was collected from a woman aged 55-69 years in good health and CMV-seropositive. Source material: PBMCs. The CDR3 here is CASSLGSVNEQFF. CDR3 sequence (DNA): TGTGCCAGCAGCTTGGGTAGCGTCAATGAGCAGTTCTTC.